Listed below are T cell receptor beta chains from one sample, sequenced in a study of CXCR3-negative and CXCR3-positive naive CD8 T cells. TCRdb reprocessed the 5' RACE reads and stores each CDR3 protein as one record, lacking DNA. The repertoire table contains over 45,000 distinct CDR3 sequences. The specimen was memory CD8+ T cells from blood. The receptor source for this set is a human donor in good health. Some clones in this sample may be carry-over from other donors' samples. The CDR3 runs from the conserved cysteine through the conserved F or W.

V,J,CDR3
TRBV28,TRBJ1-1,CASSLEGSGTTEAFF
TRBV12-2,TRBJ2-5,CASRFTPTRRETQYF
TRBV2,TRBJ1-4,CARSEALRGRLFF
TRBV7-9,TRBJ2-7,CASSSGTGDFYEQYF
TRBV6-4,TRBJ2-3,CASSDSRAPDTQYF
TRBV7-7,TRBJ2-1,CASSFDRGPYNEQFF
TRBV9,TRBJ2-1,CASSVGAGEGEQFF
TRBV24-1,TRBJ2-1,CATCIGQSSYNEQFF
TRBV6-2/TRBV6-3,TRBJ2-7,CASSPRIYEQYF
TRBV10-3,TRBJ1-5,CAISESSNQPQHF
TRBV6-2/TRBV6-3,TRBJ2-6,CASSYAGSGANVLTF
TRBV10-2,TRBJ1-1,CASSSGTGGLTEAFF
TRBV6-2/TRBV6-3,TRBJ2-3,CASSYWGRADKGTDTQYF
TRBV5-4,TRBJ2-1,CASPTPVRGAYNEQFF
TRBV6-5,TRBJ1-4,CASSSPRSTNEKLFF
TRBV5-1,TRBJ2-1,CASSPRGQEQFF
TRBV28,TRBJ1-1,CASTHEGKTEAFF
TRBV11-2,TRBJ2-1,CASSPSVSEQFF
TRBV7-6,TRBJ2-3,CASSSGPDTQYF
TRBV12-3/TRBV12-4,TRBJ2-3,CASAHLAGADTQYF
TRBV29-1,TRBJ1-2,CSDKVGVGYTF
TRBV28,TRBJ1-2,CASSLGGPYGYTF
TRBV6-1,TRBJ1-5,CASSEGVGARNQPQHF
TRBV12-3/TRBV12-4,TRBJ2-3,CASSTSTDTQYF
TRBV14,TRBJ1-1,CASSQGGGLTRAFF
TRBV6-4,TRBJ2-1,CASSEPDRGFNEQFF
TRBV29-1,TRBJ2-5,CSALIAGGETQYF
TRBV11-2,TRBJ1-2,CASSLDWTGTAEKDYGYTF
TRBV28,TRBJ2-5,CASTPGSRRLETQYF
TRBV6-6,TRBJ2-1,CASTQGVVTSELSSYNEQFF
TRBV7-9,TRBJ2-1,CASSSGQGDYNEQFF
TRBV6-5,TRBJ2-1,CASALSGYNEQFF
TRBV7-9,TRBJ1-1,CASDPGDTEAFF
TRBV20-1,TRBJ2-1,CSASSGRREQFF
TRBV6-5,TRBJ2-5,CASGVRRETQYF
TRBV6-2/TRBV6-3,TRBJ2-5,CASSRGADQETQYF
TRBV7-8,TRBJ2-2,CASSLGLAGTGELFF
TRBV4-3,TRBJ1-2,CASSQDGTGGDGYTF
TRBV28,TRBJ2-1,CASSPWVRDEYNEQFF
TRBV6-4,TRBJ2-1,CASSPTDSSYNEQFF
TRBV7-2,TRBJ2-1,CASSPDSGGSYNEQFF
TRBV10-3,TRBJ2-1,CAISDGPELYNEQFF
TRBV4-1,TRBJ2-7,CASSQVPGGGSYEQYF
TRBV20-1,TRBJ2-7,CSARDRQRSSYEQYF
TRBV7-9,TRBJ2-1,CASSLTLTAHEQFF
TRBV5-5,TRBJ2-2,CASSGDRDTGELFF
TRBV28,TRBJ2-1,CASNRGRSSYNEQFF
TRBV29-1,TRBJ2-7,CSARTGAYEQYF
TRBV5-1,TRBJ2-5,CASSLTAEETQYF
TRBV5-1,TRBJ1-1,CASSSLRDRGMMNTEAFF
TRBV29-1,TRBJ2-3,CSVARGQGDTQYF
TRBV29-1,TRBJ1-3,CSAVIQTGFSGNTIYF
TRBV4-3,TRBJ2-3,CASSQVWYIFRGTSTDTQYF
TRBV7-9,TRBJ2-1,CASRWQGADEQFF
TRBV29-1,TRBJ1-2,CSVDRVNYGYTF